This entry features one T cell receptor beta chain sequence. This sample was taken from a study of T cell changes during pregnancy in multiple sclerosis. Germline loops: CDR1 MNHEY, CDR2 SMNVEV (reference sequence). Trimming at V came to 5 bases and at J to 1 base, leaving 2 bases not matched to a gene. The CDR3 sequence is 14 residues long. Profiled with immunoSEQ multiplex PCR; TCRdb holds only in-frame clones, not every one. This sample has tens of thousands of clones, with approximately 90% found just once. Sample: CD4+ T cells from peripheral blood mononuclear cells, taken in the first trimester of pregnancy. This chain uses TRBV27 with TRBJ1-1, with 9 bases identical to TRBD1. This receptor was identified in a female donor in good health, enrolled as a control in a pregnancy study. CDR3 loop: CASSLDRGNTEAFF. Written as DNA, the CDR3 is TGTGCCAGCAGTCTGGACAGGGGGAACACTGAAGCTTTCTTT.